One and the same sample provided the 9 T cell receptor beta chains below, sequenced in a study of shared clonotypes between healthy human individuals. Data came from immunoSEQ multiplex PCR; TCRdb stores just in-frame clones and leaves some out. In the table there are about 690,000 clones, roughly 88% of which are singletons. The sequenced sample consisted of memory CD8+ T cells from PBMCs. Described subset: CD45RO+ cells pooled with CCR7-negative TemRA cells. The source is a man aged 18 to 30 in good health. Some clones in this sample may be carry-over from other donors' samples.

The genes are TRBV7-9 and TRBJ2-1; tentatively, D is TRBD1 (7 bases). This CDR3 has 15 residues. Germline V gives CDR1 SEHNR, CDR2 FQNEAQ (reference sequence). The V end lost 6 bases, the J end lost 1 base, and 13 bases lay between the germline ends. The CDR3 sequence: CASRQAGGSYNEQFF. The CDR3 nucleotides read TGTGCCAGCAGGCAAGCAGGGGGGTCCTACAATGAGCAGTTCTTC.

The chain is built from TRBV28 and TRBJ1-3; tentatively, D is TRBD1 (5 bases). The CDR3 has 16 residues. Per germline, CDR1 MDHEN and CDR2 SYDVKM. The V end was cut by 1 base, the J end by 4 bases, with 14 bases between. Written as DNA, the CDR3 is TGTGCCAGCAGTTTATTACAGGAAGGCTCGGGAAACACCATATATTTT. Translated, it gives CASSLLQEGSGNTIYF.

This clone was detected once. The limits of the CDR3 on the DNA are not certain, so only TCRdb's listed CDR3 is given. This sequence joins TRBV19 and TRBJ2-3; TRBD1 is the table's D call and was not checked against the DNA. The CDR3 is made up of 13 amino acids, end residues included. Germline V gene data show CDR1 as LNHDA and CDR2 as SQIVND (reference sequence). The CDR3 region is CASSIVGQGAPSF.

This sequence joins TRBV2 and TRBJ2-7; D unresolved. The ends were cut back, 7 bases at V and 3 bases at J, with 10 bases in the middle. Germline V gene sequence: CDR1 SNHLY, CDR2 FYNNEI. The CDR3 has 12 amino acids. The CDR3 bases are TGTGCCAGCACCGGACGTCACTACGAGCAGTACTTC. The encoded protein is CASTGRHYEQYF.

The rearrangement joins TRBV27 to TRBJ2-1; 9 bases fit TRBD2. Germline V CDR1 and CDR2: MNHEY, SMNVEV (reference sequence). V lost 7 bases, J lost 5 bases, and 9 bases stayed unmatched. This CDR3 region has 15 residues. The CDR3 region is CASTSGASGNNEQFF. In nucleotides, the CDR3 is TGTGCCAGCACCTCTGGGGCTAGCGGGAACAATGAGCAGTTCTTC.

The chain employs TRBV2 and TRBJ2-6; 7 nucleotides line up with TRBD1. V lost 3 bases to trimming and J lost 0 bases; unmatched junction nucleotides: 5. The germline gives CDR1 SNHLY, CDR2 FYNNEI. The CDR3 covers 17 residues. CDR3 loop: CASSDWTGLSGANVLTF. The CDR3 DNA sequence: TGTGCCAGCAGTGATTGGACAGGCCTCTCTGGGGCCAACGTCCTGACTTTC.

CDR3 amino acids: CASSQAGTSLSEQYF. The CDR3 DNA sequence: TGCGCCAGCAGCCAAGCTGGGACTAGCTTGAGCGAGCAGTACTTC. The chain carries TRBV4-3 and TRBJ2-7; TRBD2 matches 9 bases. CDR3 length: 15 amino acids. Germline loops: CDR1 LGHNA, CDR2 YSLEER. With 1 base clipped from V and 6 bases from J, the junction kept 7 bases outside the gene matches.

This chain uses TRBV27 with TRBJ2-1; D call uncertain. Per germline, CDR1 MNHEY and CDR2 SMNVEV (reference sequence). V was trimmed by 0 bases and J by 4 bases, leaving 10 bases between them. The CDR3 runs to 15 residues. The CDR3 loop is CASSLSEPYYNEQFF. CDR3 DNA sequence: TGTGCCAGCAGTTTATCGGAGCCCTATTACAATGAGCAGTTCTTC.

V gene TRBV4-3 combines with J gene TRBJ2-6, with TRBD1 as a possible D gene (6 bases). The CDR3 has 18 amino acids. The V end was cut by 4 bases, the J end by 4 bases, with 20 bases between. In germline, CDR1 is LGHNA, CDR2 YSLEER. CDR3 protein: CASSPNDRSGVGANVLTF. In DNA form, the CDR3 reads TGCGCCAGCAGCCCTAATGACAGGTCCGGCGTAGGGGCCAACGTCCTGACTTTC.